This TCR beta chain is drawn from a study of regulatory T cells in long-lasting Graves disease (dated by TCRdb to about 2021). General notes on the study: Patients with newly diagnosed Graves' disease had been on antithyroid drugs for under 3 months. Peripheral blood TCR sequencing and RNA sequencing compared persistent Graves' disease patients with newly diagnosed Graves' disease patients. The study was registered as a clinical trial and conducted in China. A total of some 35 samples underwent TCR sequencing, from some 13 patients with persistent Graves' disease and around 20 patients with newly diagnosed Graves' disease.

Interpreted using the paper, the time point label stands for: newly diagnosed GD, antithyroid drugs for less than 3 months. For both TCR sequencing and RNA sequencing, RNA was extracted from PBMCs in TRIzol. Graves' disease was diagnosed according to American Thyroid Association guidelines. Recruitment of patients was carried out at an endocrinology department in Xi'an, China. From each patient, around 9 milliliters of peripheral blood was collected into an EDTA anticoagulant tube. Ficoll Paque Plus density gradient separation was used to isolate PBMCs, and no further T cell sorting was performed. An Agilent 2100 Bioanalyzer and agarose gel were used to check RNA quality, while a NanoDrop 2000 measured RNA concentration. The paper's findings and limits, for the study overall: A larger number of public clonotypes was shared among persistent patients (approximately 2,600) than among newly diagnosed patients (around 970). Preferential use of TRBV28, TRBJ1-2 and TRBJ2-5 was observed in persistent disease, whereas TRBV20-1 and TRBJ2-1 were favored in newly diagnosed disease. Compared with newly diagnosed patients, persistent Graves' disease patients had lower TCR Shannon entropy and fewer highly expanded clones, which suggests clonal expansion. Peripheral blood alone was examined, since thyroid tissue, which constituted the primary lesion, could not be accessed. Sequencing and analysis were limited to the TCR beta chain. The small sample size was acknowledged by the authors as a limitation that may reduce accuracy.

This clonotype was found many times. This receptor's antigen is unknown. Base quality data are lacking; no much larger clone is found one base away. Reading the germline V gene gives CDR1 MDHEN and CDR2 SYDVKM. The CDR3 contains 18 residues, cysteine and phenylalanine counted. Left in the record is the CDR3 DNA by itself, 54 bases read in frame from the first base. Relative to germline, V is 5 bases shorter and J is 0 bases shorter, with 21 bases between their ends. To prepare the library, multiplex PCR was applied. TCRdb shows the sequencer as Illumina HiSeq 4000. To build TCR beta libraries, CDR3 regions were amplified by Arm-PCR using iRepertoire HTBI primers. Gel purification was performed on PCR products prior to sequencing. The authors processed their data as follows. Gene usage analysis of CDR3 amino acid clonotypes used the roughly 60 TRBV and 11 to 15 TRBJ segments found across samples. COPE and FqMerger were used to merge the filtered high-quality paired reads into contigs. BLAST was used to align contigs to IMGT TRBV, TRBD and TRBJ reference genes, with CDR3 defined following IMGT. Any clonotype with a frequency above 0.1% was counted as a highly expanded clone. Shannon entropy was used to measure repertoire diversity, and the Gini coefficient was used to measure V-J evenness. A clonotype was considered public if more than one individual shared it. The public sequencing data were trimmed at Q25 with fastp and processed into clonotypes with MiXCR by TCRdb, which kept only in-frame beta chains. Each entry is one CDR3 protein sequence, shown with its most common DNA and genes. The V and J calls here are based on TCRdb, not the publication. Across this sample there are 360,000 or so distinct CDR3 sequences, with approximately 16% seen only once. The ten largest clones capture about 32% of the sample.

This sample was shared with a second study, whose subject was T cells in Graves' hyperthyroidism and ophthalmopathy. As that second study puts it: A patient counted as having stable Graves' hyperthyroidism if no progression to ophthalmopathy occurred over 18 months of follow-up. Hyperthyroidism patients were aged 18 to 65 years and newly diagnosed, with disease duration of less than 2 months. Any patient with an uncontrolled infection, another autoimmune disease, pregnancy or lactation was excluded. Diagnoses were based on clinical symptoms, serum thyroxine and TRAb, thyroid ultrasound and orbital computed tomography. A first-round RT-PCR of the TCR CDR3 used the HTBI primer set with the Qiagen OneStep RT-PCR kit. Blood samples also contained most of the expanded thyroid clonotypes (frequency above 0.001), which suggests that blood repertoires may reflect thyroid immune responses. A model built on a 13 V-J signature distinguished ophthalmopathy from stable hyperthyroidism, reaching 87.88% sensitivity and about 81% specificity in cross-validation and 80%/75% in testing. During validation, the model predicted progression to ophthalmopathy a median of approximately 7 months ahead of onset, with roughly 65% sensitivity and 72.22% specificity. TCR V-J signatures able to tell the groups apart were searched for in a discovery cohort of 100 patients, of whom more than 40 had Graves' ophthalmopathy and about 60 had stable Graves' hyperthyroidism. Prospective prediction of ophthalmopathy was tested in an independent validation cohort of fewer than 20 hyperthyroidism patients and 17 patients who later progressed to ophthalmopathy. The roughly 90 discovery patients were divided at random into training and test sets in a 7:3 ratio. In addition, the study compared T-cell repertoires in thyroid tissue and in blood from roughly six Graves' hyperthyroidism patients. After blood sampling, hyperthyroidism patients were treated with methimazole at a starting dose of 30 mg daily, and ophthalmopathy patients were treated with high-dose intravenous methylprednisolone. Libraries were constructed in a second round of multiplex PCR, after which size selection and purification were performed. Libraries were sequenced paired-end with 100 bp reads on an Illumina HiSeq2000. Raw data were processed with SOAPnuke, discarding reads with adapters, uncalled bases, mean Phred below 15, or no exact constant-primer or identifier match. COPE v1.2.5 was used to merge the high-quality paired reads, and each unique nucleotide sequence was defined as a clonotype. MiTCR v1.1 was used to align the clonotypes against IMGT TRBV, TRBD and TRBJ reference segments. Only V-J combinations with frequency above 0.0001, covering roughly 99% of repertoires, were analysed. A TCS score was defined as the ratio of F50 (clonal expansion) to E x V (chaos), with BLOSUM62-based TCRdist applied between CDR3 peptides within each V-J. Welch's t-statistics and random forest reduced some 510 V-J features to roughly 13, which were used in a naive Bayes classifier (R e1071). Sample size was not statistically predetermined, and blinding of investigators to group allocation was not performed. The paper reports TCR Vbeta CDR3 sequencing of roughly 140 peripheral blood samples: under 45 ophthalmopathy, approximately 74 hyperthyroidism and around 17 progressor patients.

The origin of this receptor is a man aged 40-55 years with Graves disease. Donor details come from another sample of the same person, matched by shared clones. Recombination joined TRBV28 with TRBJ2-3; tentative D gene TRBD2, with 6 bases matching. Sequences were derived from peripheral blood mononuclear cells (PBMCs), sampled at new diagnosis, from a patient treated with antithyroid drugs. The CDR3 loop reads CASSDPRGARDSTDTQYF. The sequenced DNA is TGTGCCAGCAGTGACCCGCGGGGCGCAAGAGATAGCACAGATACGCAGTATTTT.